This T cell receptor (beta chain) was captured in a study of CD8+ T cells in alopecia areata. Study findings and constraints: Unlike in mice, where it was clearer, TCR sharing across patients was less clear, possibly HLA-related. Resident alphabeta T-cell populations of normal skin are likewise subject to sequencing in scalp samples. Clonality in lesional scalp, especially alopecia totalis/universalis, exceeded that of normal scalp.

This clone has just a few counts. Antigen specificity is unknown. After removal of 0 bases from V and 5 bases from J, the junction contained 8 bases not matched to a gene. The CDR3 length is 16 residues. The germline CDR1 and CDR2 sequences are MGHRA and YSYEKL. Investigators sorted PBMCs to obtain both CD4+ and CD8+ T cells. Once RNA had been extracted, it was reverse transcribed into cDNA to act as the sequencing template. Produced via immunoSEQ multiplex PCR; TCRdb's table is partial and in-frame only. The table records about 110,000 clones, approximately 59% of them present only once. This receptor was identified in a human donor in good health. V and J are TRBV4-1 and TRBJ2-7; TRBD1 matches at 9 bases. Sequenced material: CD8+ T cells sorted from blood. CDR3 residues: CASSQDLGQGGNEQYF. The CDR3 nucleotides are TGCGCCAGCAGCCAAGATTTGGGACAGGGCGGTAACGAGCAGTACTTC.